This TCR beta chain is drawn from a study of cytomegalovirus exposure and HLA in healthy donors. Overall study findings and caveats: TCR beta sequences numbering around 15,000 were associated with HLA alleles at 0.05 false discovery rate in a later analysis. An analysis was carried out at a later point. It showed that HLA-associated TCR beta chains were more clonally expanded than equally common non-associated chains. Productive rates of about 87% or about 30% were seen for most TCR beta V segments in an earlier analysis.

V gave up 2 bases and J gave up 6 bases; unmatched junction bases: 9. The CDR3 loop spans 15 amino acids. Germline V gene sequence: CDR1 SGHRS, CDR2 YFSETQ. This clone was seen just once. Its matching antigen is unknown. The PCR ran on 60 Vbeta and 13 Jbeta primers. This table comes from immunoSEQ multiplex PCR, and its TCRdb copy is limited to in-frame clones, with some not included. The data hold some 130,000 clones, with approximately 80% observed a single time. The chain joins TRBV5-1 to TRBJ1-2; 8 bases match TRBD1. The sequence was obtained from a girl aged 2 to 9 in good health and CMV-seronegative. Sample: PBMCs. CDR3 region: CASSLTTGEEDGYTF. CDR3 in DNA: TGCGCCAGCAGCTTAACGACAGGGGAGGAGGATGGCTACACCTTC.